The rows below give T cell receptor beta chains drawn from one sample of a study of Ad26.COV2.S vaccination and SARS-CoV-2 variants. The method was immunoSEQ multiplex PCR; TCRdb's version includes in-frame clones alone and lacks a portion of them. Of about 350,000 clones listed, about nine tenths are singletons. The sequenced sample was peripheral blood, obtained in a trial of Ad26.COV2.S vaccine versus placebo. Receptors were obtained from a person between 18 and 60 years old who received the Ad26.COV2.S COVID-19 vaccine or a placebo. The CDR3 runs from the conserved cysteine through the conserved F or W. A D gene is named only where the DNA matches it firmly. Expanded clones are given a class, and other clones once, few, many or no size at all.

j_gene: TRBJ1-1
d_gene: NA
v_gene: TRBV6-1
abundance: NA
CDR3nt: TGTGCCAGCAGTGGTAATTGGGGCTCTCGGTACACTGAAGCTTTCTTT
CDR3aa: CASSGNWGSRYTEAFF

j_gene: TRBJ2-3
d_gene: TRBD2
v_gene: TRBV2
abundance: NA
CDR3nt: TGTGCCAGCAGTGAACCCCTAGCGGGGGGCACAGATACGCAGTATTTT
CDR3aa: CASSEPLAGGTDTQYF

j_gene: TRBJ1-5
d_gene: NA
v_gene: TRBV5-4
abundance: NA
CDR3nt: TGTGCCAGCAGCTTGGACAATCAGCCCCAGCATTTT
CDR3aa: CASSLDNQPQHF

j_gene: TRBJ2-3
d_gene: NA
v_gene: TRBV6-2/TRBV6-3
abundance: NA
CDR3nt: TGTGCCAGCAGTTACCTTGGACAGACCACAGATACGCAGTATTTT
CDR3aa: CASSYLGQTTDTQYF

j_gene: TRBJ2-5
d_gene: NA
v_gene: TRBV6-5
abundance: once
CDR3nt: TGTGCCAGCAGTTACTACGCGGCACAAGAGACCCAGTACTTC
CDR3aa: CASSYYAAQETQYF

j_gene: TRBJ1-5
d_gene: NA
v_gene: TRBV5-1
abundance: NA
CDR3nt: TGCGCCAGCAGCTTGGGGGCGAGGGGGGCATCGAGCCAGCCCCAGCATTTT
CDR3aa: CASSLGARGASSQPQHF

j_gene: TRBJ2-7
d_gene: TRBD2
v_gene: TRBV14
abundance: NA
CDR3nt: TGTGCCAGCAGCCAAGATCCCCTAGCGGGGGGCTACGAGCAGTACTTC
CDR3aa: CASSQDPLAGGYEQYF

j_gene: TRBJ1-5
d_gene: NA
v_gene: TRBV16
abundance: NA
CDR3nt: TGTGCCAGCAGTCTGGGGCAAGGTCAGCCCCAGCATTTT
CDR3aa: CASSLGQGQPQHF

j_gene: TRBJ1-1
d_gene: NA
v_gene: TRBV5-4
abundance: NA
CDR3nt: TGTGCCAGCAGGGACCCGGGGACTGGGAACACTGAAGCTTTCTTT
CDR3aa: CASRDPGTGNTEAFF

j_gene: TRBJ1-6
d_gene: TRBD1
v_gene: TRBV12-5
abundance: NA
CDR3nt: TGTGCTAGTGGTTTGGCGACAGGGCCCTATAATTCACCCCTCCACTTT
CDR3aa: CASGLATGPYNSPLHF

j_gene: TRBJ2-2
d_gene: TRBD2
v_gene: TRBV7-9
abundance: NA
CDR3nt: TGTGCCAGCAGCGGGCTATCGCGGGGGGGTCTACTCAACACCGGGGAGCTGTTTTTT
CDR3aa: CASSGLSRGGLLNTGELFF

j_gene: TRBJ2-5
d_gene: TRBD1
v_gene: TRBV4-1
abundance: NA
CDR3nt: TGCGCCAGCAGCCAAGAGGGGACAGGGGGGAACCAAGAGACCCAGTACTTC
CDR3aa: CASSQEGTGGNQETQYF

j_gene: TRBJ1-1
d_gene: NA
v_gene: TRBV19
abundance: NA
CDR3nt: TGTGCCAGTAGTCCAGGGTGGGAGAACACTGAAGCTTTCTTT
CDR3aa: CASSPGWENTEAFF

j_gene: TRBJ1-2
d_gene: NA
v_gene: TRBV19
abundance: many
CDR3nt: TGTGCCAGTCAGTCACAGAGGGGGTATGGCTACACCTTC
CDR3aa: CASQSQRGYGYTF

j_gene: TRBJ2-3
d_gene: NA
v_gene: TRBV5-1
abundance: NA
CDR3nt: TGCGCCAGCAGCTTGGTCGGAGATACGCAGTATTTT
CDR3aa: CASSLVGDTQYF

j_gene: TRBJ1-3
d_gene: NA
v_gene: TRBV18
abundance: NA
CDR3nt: TGTGCCAGCCGAGTGGATTTGAGCTCTGGAAACACCATATATTTT
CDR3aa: CASRVDLSSGNTIYF

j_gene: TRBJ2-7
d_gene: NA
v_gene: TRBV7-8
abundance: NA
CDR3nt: TGTGCCAGCAGCTTAATCGAGAGCTCCTACGAGCAGTACTTC
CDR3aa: CASSLIESSYEQYF

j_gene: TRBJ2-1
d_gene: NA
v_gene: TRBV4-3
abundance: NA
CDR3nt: TGCGCCAGCAGCAAGACCTTAATTTTGACAGCCTACAATGAGCAGTTCTTC
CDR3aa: CASSKTLILTAYNEQFF

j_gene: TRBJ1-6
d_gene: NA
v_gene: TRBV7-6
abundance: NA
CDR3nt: TGTGCCAGCAGCTTAGAGGCAGCAAATTATTATAATTCACCCCTCCACTTT
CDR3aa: CASSLEAANYYNSPLHF

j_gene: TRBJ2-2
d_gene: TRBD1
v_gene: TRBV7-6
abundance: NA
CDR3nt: TGTGCCAGCAGCCCCGGGACAGGGAACACCGGGGAGCTGTTTTTT
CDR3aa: CASSPGTGNTGELFF

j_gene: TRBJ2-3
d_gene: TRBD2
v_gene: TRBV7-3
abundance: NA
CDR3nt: TGTGCCAGCAGCTTAGGTGCTAGCGGTAGAACAGATACGCAGTATTTT
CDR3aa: CASSLGASGRTDTQYF

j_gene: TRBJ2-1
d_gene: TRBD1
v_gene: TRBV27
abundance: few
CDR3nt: TGTGCCAGCAGTTGGACAGGGTTCTACAATGAGCAGTTCTTC
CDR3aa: CASSWTGFYNEQFF

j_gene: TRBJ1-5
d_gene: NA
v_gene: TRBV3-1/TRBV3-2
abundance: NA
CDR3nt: TGTGCCAGCAGCCCTCGTATGTGGGGACCCCATCAGCCCCAGCATTTT
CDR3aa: CASSPRMWGPHQPQHF